The rows below give T cell receptor beta chains drawn from one sample of a study of cytomegalovirus exposure and HLA in healthy donors. This table comes from immunoSEQ multiplex PCR, and its TCRdb copy is limited to in-frame clones, with some not included. The sample has 220,000 or so clones, around four fifths seen once. The sequenced sample was PBMCs. All receptors come from a woman aged 30 to 39 in good health and CMV-seropositive. The CDR3 runs from the conserved cysteine through the conserved F or W. The D gene is left open where the match is weak. Rows may omit the clone size; those that give it use once, few, many or a size class.

v_call,j_call,clone_size,d_call,cdr3_aa,cdr3_nt
TRBV7-8,TRBJ2-3,-,TRBD2,CASSSKILYGRSPTDTQYF,TGTGCCAGCAGCTCAAAAATTCTGTACGGGAGGTCACCCACAGATACGCAGTATTTT
TRBV10-3,TRBJ2-3,-,TRBD2,CAISGIAGPSTDTQYF,TGTGCCATCAGTGGAATAGCGGGCCCTAGCACAGATACGCAGTATTTT
TRBV2,TRBJ2-2,-,-,CASSGGELFF,TGTGCCAGCAGTGGCGGGGAGCTGTTTTTT
TRBV29-1,TRBJ1-1,-,-,CSVDGGTEAFF,TGCAGCGTTGATGGGGGAACTGAAGCTTTCTTT
TRBV15,TRBJ2-1,few,-,CATSRDTGAYNEQFF,TGTGCCACCAGCAGAGATACGGGTGCTTACAATGAGCAGTTCTTC
TRBV6-6,TRBJ2-5,-,TRBD1,CASSSPELGGRETQYF,TGTGCCAGCAGCTCCCCCGAGTTAGGGGGCCGGGAGACCCAGTACTTC
TRBV12-5,TRBJ2-7,-,-,CASGPQGPLSYEQYF,TGTGCTAGTGGTCCTCAAGGACCCCTCTCCTACGAGCAGTACTTC
TRBV30,TRBJ1-5,few,-,CAWSEPGGPQHF,TGTGCCTGGAGTGAACCTGGTGGCCCCCAGCATTTT
TRBV19,TRBJ2-7,-,TRBD2,CASSKTSGESYEQYF,TGTGCCAGTAGTAAGACTAGCGGGGAATCCTACGAGCAGTACTTC
TRBV16,TRBJ2-1,-,-,CASSPNNEQFF,TGTGCCAGCAGCCCTAACAATGAGCAGTTCTTC
TRBV9,TRBJ2-3,-,-,CASNRDRTDTQYF,TGTGCCAGCAATAGGGATAGGACAGATACGCAGTATTTT
TRBV4-1,TRBJ1-1,-,-,CASSQVGQSNTEAFF,TGCGCCAGCAGCCAAGTCGGACAGTCGAACACTGAAGCTTTCTTT
TRBV18,TRBJ2-5,few,-,CASSPGSYGSGETQYF,TGTGCCAGCTCACCAGGCTCCTATGGGTCGGGAGAGACCCAGTACTTC
TRBV2,TRBJ1-2,-,-,CASLRQDYGYTF,TGTGCCAGCCTACGTCAGGACTATGGCTACACCTTC
TRBV10-2,TRBJ2-7,-,TRBD2,CASSELAGGYYEQYF,TGCGCCAGCAGTGAACTGGCGGGAGGCTACTACGAGCAGTACTTC
TRBV6-4,TRBJ2-2,-,-,CASRRTGAGELFF,TGTGCCAGCAGGAGGACTGGTGCCGGGGAGCTGTTTTTT
TRBV30,TRBJ2-2,-,-,CARRDAVLKPGELFF,TGTGCCCGGAGGGATGCGGTTCTCAAACCCGGGGAGCTGTTTTTT
TRBV11-3,TRBJ2-7,-,-,CASSLVSSSEQYF,TGTGCCAGCAGCTTAGTATCCTCCTCCGAGCAGTACTTC
TRBV2,TRBJ2-7,-,TRBD2,CASIRGTSGNYEQYF,TGTGCCAGCATTCGAGGGACTAGCGGGAACTACGAGCAGTACTTC
TRBV27,TRBJ1-1,-,TRBD1,CASSFRGQGVTEAFF,TGTGCCAGCAGTTTTAGGGGACAGGGGGTAACTGAAGCTTTCTTT
TRBV30,TRBJ1-2,-,-,CAWNHPEGYTF,TGTGCCTGGAACCACCCAGAAGGCTACACCTTC
TRBV28,TRBJ2-1,-,-,CASSTRAENNEQFF,TGTGCCAGCAGCACCCGGGCCGAAAACAATGAGCAGTTCTTC
TRBV30,TRBJ1-3,-,-,CAWSRNTIGNTIYF,TGTGCCTGGAGTAGAAACACGATCGGAAACACCATATATTTT
TRBV7-2,TRBJ2-3,-,TRBD1,CASSLKDAGQVKDTQYF,TGTGCCAGCAGTCTTAAGGACGCGGGACAGGTAAAAGATACGCAGTATTTT
TRBV5-4,TRBJ2-3,few,-,CASSLGDIGDTQYF,TGTGCCAGCAGCTTGGGGGACATTGGGGATACGCAGTATTTT
TRBV13,TRBJ2-2,-,-,CASTLEGTGELFF,TGTGCCAGCACCTTAGAGGGAACCGGGGAGCTGTTTTTT
TRBV30,TRBJ1-5,-,-,CAWSVGGTRINLDQPQHF,TGTGCCTGGAGTGTCGGCGGCACAAGGATAAACTTGGATCAGCCCCAGCATTTT
TRBV5-1,TRBJ2-3,-,-,CASSLGGGTQYF,TGCGCCAGCAGCTTAGGGGGAGGTACGCAGTATTTT
TRBV29-1,TRBJ1-1,-,-,CSAVQGLNTEAFF,TGCAGCGCTGTACAGGGTCTGAACACTGAAGCTTTCTTT
TRBV7-9,TRBJ2-1,-,-,CAPGTVAKAEQFF,TGTGCTCCCGGGACGGTCGCTAAGGCTGAGCAGTTCTTC
TRBV4-1,TRBJ2-7,once,TRBD1,CASSSGTTGGYEQYF,TGCGCCAGCAGCTCCGGAACCACAGGGGGCTACGAGCAGTACTTC
TRBV27,TRBJ1-2,-,-,CASYRTHYGYTF,TGTGCCAGTTATCGGACACACTATGGCTACACCTTC
TRBV27,TRBJ1-4,-,TRBD1,CASSLRQGGEKLFF,TGTGCCAGCAGTTTGCGACAGGGCGGCGAAAAACTGTTTTTT
TRBV13,TRBJ2-7,-,TRBD2,CASSLVGTRIYEQYF,TGTGCCAGCAGCTTAGTTGGGACTAGAATCTACGAGCAGTACTTC
TRBV5-4,TRBJ1-2,-,TRBD1,CASSLLGQGGRRGYTF,TGTGCCAGCAGCTTGTTGGGACAGGGAGGGAGAAGGGGCTACACCTTC
TRBV4-1,TRBJ1-5,-,-,CASSQEDSRGNQPQHF,TGCGCCAGCAGCCAAGAGGATTCCAGGGGCAATCAGCCCCAGCATTTT
TRBV18,TRBJ1-5,-,-,CASSTRDQPQHF,TGTGCCAGCTCTACGAGGGACCAGCCCCAGCATTTT
TRBV6-6,TRBJ1-3,few,-,CASRDGSSGNTIYF,TGTGCCAGCAGGGACGGAAGCTCTGGAAACACCATATATTTT
TRBV6-1,TRBJ1-2,-,-,CASIGGVDYGYTF,TGTGCCAGCATCGGGGGAGTAGACTATGGCTACACCTTC
TRBV18,TRBJ2-7,-,TRBD1,CASSPGQIGYEQYF,TGTGCCAGCTCACCGGGACAGATAGGCTACGAGCAGTACTTC
TRBV30,TRBJ2-2,-,TRBD1,CAWTGGLTGELFF,TGTGCCTGGACAGGGGGCCTCACCGGGGAGCTGTTTTTT
TRBV5-5,TRBJ2-7,-,TRBD1,CASSLTGTGQHEQYF,TGTGCCAGCAGCTTGACAGGGACAGGACAGCACGAGCAGTACTTC
TRBV28,TRBJ2-7,-,TRBD2,CASSTVERGPYEQYF,TGTGCCAGCAGCACAGTAGAGCGGGGACCCTACGAGCAGTACTTC
TRBV27,TRBJ2-2,-,TRBD2,CASSLNGLAANTGELFF,TGTGCCAGCAGTTTAAATGGACTAGCAGCGAACACCGGGGAGCTGTTTTTT
TRBV4-3,TRBJ2-4,-,TRBD2,CASSQVGGAKNIQYF,TGCGCCAGCAGCCAAGTGGGGGGGGCCAAAAACATTCAGTACTTC